Sequencing of this T cell receptor (beta chain) was carried out in a study of molecular identifiers for immune sequencing clone quantification. Study-level results: In CMV-specific effectors, clones above 20 copies held over 98% of molecules; naive, under 1%. With a barcode shared among identical TCR molecules, highly expanded clone sizes could be underestimated.

This CDR3 region has 11 residues. V gave up 4 bases and J gave up 7 bases, with 8 bases separating them. The germline gives CDR1 SEHNR, CDR2 FQNEAQ (reference sequence). In this sample, this clonotype turned up many times. Antigen specificity is unknown. As previously described, bulk TCR libraries were made using listed TCR primers. TCRdb re-analysed the PCR reads in MiXCR, keeping a single row per CDR3 protein. The repertoire has 550,000 to 750,000 distinct CDR3 sequences, 15% to 20% of them found once; the top ten carry approximately 0.9%. Sorted cells numbering 20,000 to 1,000,000, with 10%, 30% or 50% RNA, yielded the naive CD8 libraries.

The clonotype comes from a human donor in good health. Some libraries in this study had Jurkat cell RNA spiked in. The sample was naive CD8+ T cells from blood, with Jurkat cell RNA spiked in. The subset here: FACS-sorted CD8+CD4-CCR7+CD45RA+ naive T cells. The J gene is TRBJ2-7, the V gene TRBV7-9; unclear D gene. The CDR3 sequence is CASSYRGEQYF. CDR3 bases: TGTGCCAGCAGCTATCGAGGAGAGCAGTACTTC. The variable domain in full, completed from reference TRBV7-9 and TRBJ2-7, reads DTGVSQNPRHKITKRGQNVTFRCDPISEHNRLYWYRQTLGQGPEFLTYFQNEAQLEKSRLLSDRFSAERPKGSFSTLEIQRTEQGDSAMYLCASSYRGEQYFGPGTRLTVT.